A selection of T cell receptor beta chains follows, all from one sample in a study of CD8+CD57+ T cells in acquired aplastic anemia. TCRdb re-called the reads with MiXCR, one entry per CDR3 protein. In the table there are just over 40,000 distinct CDR3 sequences, less than 65% of which are singletons. Sequenced: sorted CD4+, CD8+, or CD8+CD57+ T cells (not recorded which) from PBMCs. The receptors here all came from a human donor with aplastic anemia. Each CDR3 is given with its conserved first and last residue. D genes are given only for firm matches. Size is omitted from some rows. Given values are once, few, many or a class for expanded clones.

j_call d_call v_call clone_size cdr3_aa cdr3_nt
TRBJ2-7 NA TRBV7-2 NA CASSLVQGGEQYF TGTGCCAGCAGCTTAGTACAGGGAGGCGAGCAGTACTTC
TRBJ2-3 NA TRBV2 NA CASTSEYTDTQYF TGTGCCAGCACCTCCGAGTACACAGATACGCAGTATTTT
TRBJ1-1 NA TRBV7-9 NA CASSLMTIEAFF TGTGCCAGCAGCTTAATGACGATTGAAGCTTTCTTT
TRBJ2-5 NA TRBV10-3 NA CAIRDLHRETQYF TGTGCCATTAGGGACTTACATAGGGAGACCCAGTACTTC
TRBJ1-2 NA TRBV14 NA CASSQGRGNYGYTF TGTGCCAGCAGCCAAGGGAGGGGGAACTATGGCTACACCTTC
TRBJ2-7 NA TRBV10-3 many CASGPNYEQYF TGTGCCTCGGGACCTAACTACGAGCAGTACTTC
TRBJ2-3 NA TRBV7-2 NA CASSRDNTDTQYF TGTGCCAGCAGCCGGGACAACACAGATACGCAGTATTTT
TRBJ1-5 NA TRBV6-5 NA CASSSLGNQPQHF TGTGCCAGCAGTTCCCTTGGCAATCAGCCCCAGCATTTT
TRBJ1-5 NA TRBV6-1 NA CASKAEAGNQPQHF TGTGCCAGCAAGGCAGAGGCTGGCAATCAGCCCCAGCATTTT
TRBJ1-5 NA TRBV10-3 NA CAISEGVGRTGGNQPQHF TGTGCCATCAGTGAGGGGGTGGGTCGAACCGGGGGCAATCAGCCCCAGCATTTT
TRBJ2-5 TRBD1 TRBV10-3 NA CASSYRQGAETQYF TGTGCCAGCAGTTATAGGCAGGGGGCAGAGACCCAGTACTTC
TRBJ2-2 NA TRBV7-9 NA CASSFGGELFF TGTGCCAGCAGCTTCGGCGGGGAGCTGTTTTTT
TRBJ2-7 TRBD1 TRBV19 NA CASSFSGTAYEQYF TGTGCCAGTAGTTTCTCCGGGACAGCCTACGAGCAGTACTTC
TRBJ2-5 NA TRBV13 NA CASSLRAGQETQYF TGTGCCAGCAGCTTAAGGGCAGGCCAAGAGACCCAGTACTTC
TRBJ2-7 TRBD2 TRBV20-1 NA CSARDPSTSGRERYEQYF TGCAGTGCTAGAGACCCCTCGACTAGCGGGAGGGAGAGGTACGAGCAGTACTTC
TRBJ2-7 TRBD2 TRBV7-6 few CASSLDGGGNYEQYF TGTGCCAGCAGCTTAGATGGGGGGGGTAACTACGAGCAGTACTTC
TRBJ2-7 TRBD2 TRBV10-3 NA CAIGRLAGAQSSYEQYF TGTGCCATCGGCCGGCTAGCGGGGGCCCAAAGCTCCTACGAGCAGTACTTC
TRBJ1-5 NA TRBV24-1 NA CATSDGTYNQPQHF TGTGCCACCAGTGATGGGACTTACAATCAGCCCCAGCATTTT
TRBJ2-5 TRBD2 TRBV7-2 many CASSRKLAGPFETQYF TGTGCCAGCAGTCGAAAACTAGCGGGGCCTTTTGAGACCCAGTACTTC
TRBJ1-2 TRBD1 TRBV6-5 many CASSSPGDRVDYGYTF TGTGCCAGCAGTTCCCCCGGGGACAGGGTGGACTATGGCTACACCTTC
TRBJ1-6 TRBD1 TRBV24-1 NA CATSHLWTGRYNSPLHF TGTGCCACCAGTCATTTGTGGACAGGGCGCTATAATTCACCCCTCCACTTT
TRBJ2-7 TRBD1 TRBV11-2 NA CASSYTGVGEQYF TGTGCCAGCAGCTACACAGGGGTCGGCGAGCAGTACTTC
TRBJ1-6 NA TRBV6-5 NA CASSYVGSGSPLHF TGTGCCAGCAGTTACGTAGGGTCGGGTTCACCCCTCCACTTT
TRBJ1-1 TRBD1 TRBV5-1 NA CASSLGTGKTEAFF TGCGCCAGCAGCTTGGGGACAGGGAAGACTGAAGCTTTCTTT
TRBJ2-5 TRBD2 TRBV7-9 many CASSPGGAPETQYF TGTGCCAGCAGTCCCGGGGGGGCCCCAGAGACCCAGTACTTC
TRBJ1-2 NA TRBV6-5 many CASSFQGRPYGYTF TGTGCCAGCAGTTTCCAGGGTAGACCATATGGCTACACCTTC
TRBJ2-7 NA TRBV9 NA CAGSLAGKSYEQYF TGTGCCGGCAGCTTGGCCGGAAAATCTTACGAGCAGTACTTC
TRBJ1-1 NA TRBV24-1 NA CATSLLITGPITEAFF TGTGCCACCAGCCTATTGATAACAGGGCCGATCACTGAAGCTTTCTTT
TRBJ1-3 NA TRBV19 NA CASSVVGSSGNTIYF TGTGCCAGTAGTGTGGTCGGGTCCTCTGGAAACACCATATATTTT
TRBJ2-7 NA TRBV10-1 NA CASRSGDYEQYF TGCGCCAGCCGATCGGGGGACTACGAGCAGTACTTC
TRBJ2-3 NA TRBV19 NA CASSKAGTDTQYF TGTGCCAGTAGCAAAGCCGGGACAGATACGCAGTATTTT
TRBJ2-7 NA TRBV15 NA CATSRYGGDEQYF TGTGCCACCAGCAGGTACGGGGGAGACGAGCAGTACTTC
TRBJ1-4 NA TRBV29-1 NA CSVEEEGAGEKLFF TGCAGCGTTGAAGAAGAAGGGGCGGGGGAAAAACTGTTTTTT
TRBJ2-2 NA TRBV12-3/TRBV12-4 many CASRQGGYTGELFF TGTGCCAGCAGGCAGGGGGGGTACACCGGGGAGCTGTTTTTT
TRBJ1-1 NA TRBV10-3 NA CAISESGRGTEAFF TGTGCCATCAGTGAATCAGGGAGGGGGACTGAAGCTTTCTTT
TRBJ1-2 NA TRBV24-1 NA CATSDFTGMGYTF TGTGCCACCAGTGATTTTACCGGAATGGGCTACACCTTC
TRBJ2-5 NA TRBV2 once CASISGRETQYF TGTGCCAGCATTAGCGGCAGAGAGACCCAGTACTTC
TRBJ2-1 NA TRBV7-8 many CASSPEARTNNEQFF TGTGCCAGCAGCCCCGAAGCGAGGACAAACAATGAGCAGTTCTTC
TRBJ2-7 TRBD1 TRBV11-1 many CASSPDRDRSTYEQYF TGTGCCAGCAGCCCAGACAGGGACAGGTCCACCTACGAGCAGTACTTC
TRBJ2-1 NA TRBV10-3 NA CAISEGNNEQFF TGTGCCATCAGTGAAGGGAACAATGAGCAGTTCTTC
TRBJ2-7 NA TRBV15 NA CATSRDLPWGASGYEQYF TGTGCCACCAGCAGAGATCTACCCTGGGGAGCTTCGGGCTACGAGCAGTACTTC
TRBJ1-1 NA TRBV11-2 many CASTLLNDKMNTEAFF TGTGCCAGCACCCTACTAAATGACAAAATGAACACTGAAGCTTTCTTT
TRBJ1-1 NA TRBV7-6 NA CASSSTDFTEAFF TGTGCCAGCAGCTCGACAGACTTCACTGAAGCTTTCTTT
TRBJ2-1 NA TRBV7-9 NA CASSLAGELEQFF TGTGCCAGCAGCTTAGCCGGGGAGCTTGAGCAGTTCTTC
TRBJ1-6 NA TRBV6-1 few CASSEAGEQTGSSPLHF TGCGCCAGCAGTGAAGCAGGGGAACAAACGGGGAGTTCACCCCTCCACTTT
TRBJ2-1 NA TRBV2 NA CASSDVSRLNEQFF TGTGCCAGCAGTGATGTCTCCCGGCTCAATGAGCAGTTCTTC